The 25 T cell receptor beta chains reported below all come from one sample, sequenced in a study of T cell therapy after organ transplantation. Clones were sequenced by immunoSEQ multiplex PCR, and TCRdb holds only the in-frame ones, with some missing. The sample shows around 4,500 clones, 60% to 80% of them seen only once. Their target antigens are unknown. Time point in this sample: 4-8 weeks after completion of therapy. Sequencing used CD8+ T cells from blood, obtained after autologous CMV-specific T cell therapy. These TCRs come from a human patient who had received a solid organ transplant and had CMV disease. Part of the T cells may come from the graft donor.

This clone has just one count. V usage is TRBV10-3 and J usage is TRBJ2-7; D might be TRBD1 (6 bases). This CDR3 has 17 residues. Germline CDR1 ENHRY, CDR2 SYGVKD. The ends were cut back, 2 bases at V and 2 bases at J, with 19 bases in the middle. DNA of the CDR3: TGTGCCATCAGTGAGAATCCAGGGGCAGCAGGCACCTACGAGCAGTACTTC. This encodes CAISENPGAAGTYEQYF.

This clone is deemed hyperexpanded. V is TRBV27 and J is TRBJ1-1, with TRBD1 matching 7 bases. The V segment lost 6 bases and the J segment 1 base; nucleotides outside the gene matches: 8. Germline V lookup: CDR1 MNHEY, CDR2 SMNVEV (reference sequence). The CDR3 contains 15 residues. CDR3 nucleotides: TGTGCCAGCAGGCTAGGGGGCGCGGCGAACACTGAAGCTTTCTTT. Amino acids: CASRLGGAANTEAFF.

This clone was recorded a few times. V is TRBV15 and J is TRBJ1-1; D call uncertain. This CDR3 is 14 amino acids long. Trimming pared 0 bases from V and 0 bases from J, leaving 5 bases between. From germline, CDR1 is LNHNV and CDR2 YYDKDF (reference sequence). The CDR3 protein is CATSRDLLNTEAFF. CDR3 coding DNA: TGTGCCACCAGCAGAGATTTACTGAACACTGAAGCTTTCTTT.

The chain is built from TRBV14 and TRBJ1-2; D is undetermined. This CDR3 has 16 residues. V was trimmed by 0 bases and J by 0 bases, leaving 11 bases between them. Germline V gene sequence: CDR1 SGHDN, CDR2 FVKESK. In DNA form, the CDR3 reads TGTGCCAGCAGCCAAGATATAGCTACTTCTAACTATGGCTACACCTTC. It yields the protein CASSQDIATSNYGYTF.

The chain uses TRBV14 and TRBJ2-1; 9 nucleotides align to TRBD2. The CDR3 is 17 residues long. CDR1 and CDR2 from the germline V gene are SGHDN and FVKESK. V was pared by 4 bases and J by 7 bases, with 14 bases of the junction left unmatched. The CDR3 region has the DNA TGTGCCAGCAGCCCCCTCCGAGTAGCGGGAGTCTGGAATGAGCAGTTCTTC. This sequence encodes CASSPLRVAGVWNEQFF. The full variable domain, completed using reference TRBV14 and TRBJ2-1, is EAGVTQFPSHSVIEKGQTVTLRCDPISGHDNLYWYRRVMGKEIKFLLHFVKESKQDESGMPNNRFLAERTGGTYSTLKVQPAELEDSGVYFCASSPLRVAGVWNEQFFGPGTRLTVL.

CDR3 protein: CASSIQRGETDTQYF. In DNA form, the CDR3 reads TGTGCCAGTAGTATCCAGCGGGGGGAAACAGATACGCAGTATTTT. This chain connects TRBV19 to TRBJ2-3; TRBD2 agrees at 9 bases. The CDR3 runs 15 residues. Trimming at V came to 3 bases and at J to 3 bases, leaving 4 bases not matched to a gene. Germline V gene lookup returns CDR1 LNHDA and CDR2 SQIVND (reference sequence).

This chain joins TRBV6-4 and TRBJ2-3; 16 bases are shared with TRBD2. With 5 bases clipped from V and 6 bases from J, the junction kept 5 bases outside the gene matches. Germline CDR1 is MRHNA and CDR2 is SNTAGT. The CDR3 sequence is 16 residues long. In nucleotides, the CDR3 is TGTGCCAGCAGTCCGGGACTAGCGGGAGGGCCTGATACGCAGTATTTT. Amino acid sequence: CASSPGLAGGPDTQYF.

This chain uses TRBV27 with TRBJ2-7; no clear D. The length of the CDR3 is 14 residues. V lost 5 bases and J 6 bases, leaving 17 bases between the germline ends. Germline V gene sequence: CDR1 MNHEY, CDR2 SMNVEV (reference sequence). DNA of the CDR3: TGTGCCAGCAGTCCCGGCCAGGTGCGGCCCGAGCAGTACTTC. Encoded protein: CASSPGQVRPEQYF.

The table lists this clone with a few counts. The chain is built from TRBV25-1 and TRBJ2-7; 8 nucleotides line up with TRBD2. Unmatched junction bases numbered 16, after V lost 8 bases and J lost 4 bases. Germline CDR1 MGHDK, CDR2 SYGVNS. CDR3 length: 16 residues. Here the CDR3 DNA reads TGTGCCAGCCAAGGGTTTGGGCTAGCGGGTAGTTACGAGCAGTACTTC. Protein: CASQGFGLAGSYEQYF.

The chain combines TRBV2 with TRBJ2-1; TRBD2 matches at 13 bases. Trimming cost V 6 bases and J 13 bases; bases outside gene matches: 6. The germline gives CDR1 SNHLY, CDR2 FYNNEI. The CDR3 spans 13 residues. CDR3 residues: CASRGTSGKYQFF. DNA for the CDR3: TGTGCCAGCAGGGGGACTAGCGGGAAATATCAGTTCTTC.

CDR3 region: CASSPDRDPSGNTIYF. The CDR3 DNA reads as TGTGCCAGCAGCCCGGACAGGGATCCCTCTGGAAACACCATATATTTT. The rearrangement joins TRBV7-2 to TRBJ1-3; 8 nucleotides match TRBD1. CDR1 and CDR2 (germline): SGHTA, FQGNSA. With 5 bases clipped from V and 0 bases from J, the junction kept 6 bases outside the gene matches. This CDR3 is built from 16 residues. Full variable domain (missing parts from reference TRBV7-2 and TRBJ1-3): GAGVSQSPSNKVTEKGKDVELRCDPISGHTALYWYRQSLGQGLEFLIYFQGNSAPDKSGLPSDRFSAERTGGSVSTLTIQRTQQEDSAVYLCASSPDRDPSGNTIYFGEGSWLTVV.

This clone was picked up one time. The genes are TRBV5-4 and TRBJ2-7, with D unresolved. This CDR3 contains 14 residues. With 2 bases removed from V and 2 bases from J, the gap between germline ends came to 11 bases. Germline V gene data show CDR1 as SGHNT and CDR2 as YYREEE (reference sequence). The CDR3 loop is CASSFGDGTYEQYF. The CDR3 DNA is TGTGCCAGCAGCTTCGGCGATGGCACCTACGAGCAGTACTTC. Using reference TRBV5-4 and TRBJ2-7 for the parts outside the CDR3, the full variable domain is ETGVTQSPTHLIKTRGQQVTLRCSSQSGHNTVSWYQQALGQGPQFIFQYYREEENGRGNFPPRFSGLQFPNYSSELNVNALELDDSALYLCASSFGDGTYEQYFGPGTRLTVT.

This clone was seen just once. The CDR3 is CASSQGRGSNQPQHF. CDR3 in DNA: TGTGCCAGCAGCCAAGGGAGGGGGAGCAATCAGCCCCAGCATTTT. This chain connects TRBV4-2 to TRBJ1-5, with D possibly being TRBD1 (6 bases). V shed 1 base and J shed 1 base, with 8 bases lying between them. The CDR3 covers 15 residues. Germline loops: CDR1 LGHNA, CDR2 YNFKEQ.

The chain joins TRBV12-5 to TRBJ2-5, with D tentatively TRBD1 (5 bases). The CDR3 covers 13 residues. V was shortened by 1 base and J by 2 bases, with 5 bases between the two germline ends. Germline V gene lookup returns CDR1 LGHNT and CDR2 FRNRAP. CDR3 nucleotide sequence: TGTGCTAGTGGTTTGGGACAGCAAGAGACCCAGTACTTC. It encodes CASGLGQQETQYF.

The chain combines TRBV6-5 with TRBJ1-3; no reliable D call. Germline assignment: CDR1 MNHEY and CDR2 SVGAGI. With 0 bases removed from V and 0 bases from J, the gap between germline ends came to 3 bases. CDR3 size: 14 residues. CDR3 nucleotide sequence: TGTGCCAGCAGTTACTCATCCTCTGGAAACACCATATATTTT. Residues: CASSYSSSGNTIYF.

The chain couples TRBV27 to TRBJ1-1, with 9 bases matching TRBD1. Trimming cost V 4 bases and J 1 base; bases outside gene matches: 16. Looked up from germline, CDR1 is MNHEY and CDR2 is SMNVEV (reference sequence). This CDR3 is 19 amino acids long. CDR3 amino acids: CASSYYLNPGQGGNTEAFF. The CDR3 coding sequence is TGTGCCAGCAGTTACTACTTAAACCCGGGACAGGGAGGGAACACTGAAGCTTTCTTT.

The count of this clone is one. The chain recombines TRBV5-1 with TRBJ1-4, with a weak D call TRBD1 (6 bases). Germline V gene lookup returns CDR1 SGHRS and CDR2 YFSETQ. The V end was cut by 0 bases, the J end by 5 bases, with 11 bases between. The CDR3 length is 15 residues. This CDR3 reads CASSLAGVGNEKLFF. For the CDR3, the DNA is TGCGCCAGCAGCTTGGCAGGGGTGGGGAATGAAAAACTGTTTTTT.

The chain recombines TRBV7-6 with TRBJ2-1, with D perhaps being TRBD1 or TRBD2 (5 bases each). Germline loops: CDR1 SGHVS, CDR2 FNYEAQ. This CDR3 has 15 residues. Trimming took 5 bases from V and 2 from J, leaving 13 bases between them. Written as DNA, the CDR3 is TGTGCCAGCAGCCTATCCGGGACGGCCTACAATGAGCAGTTCTTC. This codes for CASSLSGTAYNEQFF.

This chain uses TRBV9 with TRBJ2-7; TRBD1 or TRBD2 may be the D gene (5 bases each). Per germline, CDR1 SGDLS and CDR2 YYNGEE. This CDR3 region has 13 residues. V was shortened by 0 bases and J by 6 bases, with 10 bases between the two germline ends. The CDR3 DNA sequence: TGTGCCAGCAGCGTAGAGGGGAGCCCCGAGCAGTACTTC. Its protein is CASSVEGSPEQYF. The full variable domain, in which reference TRBV9 and TRBJ2-7 provide the parts outside the CDR3, is DSGVTQTPKHLITATGQRVTLRCSPRSGDLSVYWYQQSLDQGLQFLIQYYNGEERAKGNILERFSAQQFPDLHSELNLSSLELGDSALYFCASSVEGSPEQYFGPGTRLTVT.

The chain has TRBV5-1 and TRBJ2-1; 8 bases align to TRBD2. J gave up 9 bases and V 1 base, and 9 bases lay outside the gene matches. The CDR3 contains 15 residues. From germline, CDR1 is SGHRS and CDR2 YFSETQ. CDR3 coding DNA: TGCGCCAGCAGCTTGATGCGGGGGGTGACGAGTGAGCAGTTCTTC. Protein: CASSLMRGVTSEQFF. Using reference TRBV5-1 and TRBJ2-1 for the parts outside the CDR3, the full variable domain is KAGVTQTPRYLIKTRGQQVTLSCSPISGHRSVSWYQQTPGQGLQFLFEYFSETQRNKGNFPGRFSGRQFSNSRSEMNVSTLELGDSALYLCASSLMRGVTSEQFFGPGTRLTVL.

The genes are TRBV27 and TRBJ2-7; 7 bases agree with TRBD1. The CDR3 covers 14 residues. The J segment lost 3 bases and the V segment lost 3 bases, leaving 5 bases of the junction unmatched. From germline, CDR1 is MNHEY and CDR2 SMNVEV (reference sequence). The CDR3, as DNA: TGTGCCAGCAGTTTCGCTAGACAGGGCTACGAGCAGTACTTC. Translating it yields CASSFARQGYEQYF.

The genes are TRBV7-9 and TRBJ1-1; D is ambiguous. The CDR3 is 12 amino acids. Germline lookup yields CDR1 SEHNR and CDR2 FQNEAQ (reference sequence). V was clipped by 5 bases and J by 2 bases, with 6 bases between them. The chain's CDR3 is CASSLSNTEAFF. In DNA, the CDR3 is TGTGCCAGCAGCCTCTCTAACACTGAAGCTTTCTTT.

V gene TRBV6-6 combines with J gene TRBJ2-7; D gene uncertain. CDR1 and CDR2 (germline): MNHNY, SVGAGI (reference sequence). This CDR3 is 12 amino acids long. The germline V and J ends were trimmed by 0 bases and 4 bases, with 4 bases remaining between them. CDR3 amino acids: CASSYSNYEQYF. CDR3 coding DNA: TGTGCCAGCAGTTACTCAAATTACGAGCAGTACTTC.

The chain recombines TRBV27 with TRBJ1-6; D possibly corresponds to TRBD1 (5 bases). The CDR3 spans 15 residues. Trimming stripped 3 bases from V and 5 bases from J, with 11 bases between. In germline, CDR1 is MNHEY, CDR2 SMNVEV (reference sequence). The CDR3: CASSLGPANNSPLHF. CDR3 in DNA: TGTGCCAGCAGTTTGGGACCTGCGAATAATTCACCCCTCCACTTT.

The sample holds a few counts of this clone. This chain joins TRBV19 and TRBJ1-5; D is ambiguous. Germline V gives CDR1 LNHDA, CDR2 SQIVND (reference sequence). Between the trimmed V and J ends, which lost 3 bases and 0 bases, there was a span of 9 bases. The CDR3 runs to 15 residues. CDR3 amino acids: CASSISEYSNQPQHF. The CDR3 coding sequence is TGTGCCAGTAGTATTTCAGAATATAGCAATCAGCCCCAGCATTTT.